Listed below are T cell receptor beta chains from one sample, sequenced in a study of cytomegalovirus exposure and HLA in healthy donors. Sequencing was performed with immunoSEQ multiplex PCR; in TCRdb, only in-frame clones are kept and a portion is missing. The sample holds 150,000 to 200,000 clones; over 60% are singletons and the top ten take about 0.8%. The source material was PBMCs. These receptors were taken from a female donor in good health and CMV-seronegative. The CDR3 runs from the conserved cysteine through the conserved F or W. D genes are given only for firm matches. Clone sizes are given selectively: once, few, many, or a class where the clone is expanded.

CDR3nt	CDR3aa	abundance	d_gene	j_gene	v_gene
TGTGCCAGCAGCCGCACAGGAACCAATTCACCCCTCCACTTT	CASSRTGTNSPLHF	few	-	TRBJ1-6	TRBV5-8
TGTGCCAGCAGCGCCCACAGGGGTACGGGGGAGCTGTTTTTT	CASSAHRGTGELFF	-	TRBD1	TRBJ2-2	TRBV9
TGTGCCAGCAGTTACTCGACTAGCGGGACGGCTAATGAGCAGTTCTTC	CASSYSTSGTANEQFF	-	TRBD2	TRBJ2-1	TRBV6-5
TGTGCCAGCAGCTTCCGGACGGGACAGACAGATACGCAGTATTTT	CASSFRTGQTDTQYF	-	TRBD1	TRBJ2-3	TRBV7-9
TGTGCCAGCAGTTTAGGATCGCAGGGGTGGGATGGTGCCAAAAACATTCAGTACTTC	CASSLGSQGWDGAKNIQYF	-	-	TRBJ2-4	TRBV27
TGTGCCAGCAAACCACTGAACTATGGCTACACCTTC	CASKPLNYGYTF	-	-	TRBJ1-2	TRBV28
TGTGCCAGCAGCTACATTCCTCGGGAGTTCAAGACCCAGTACTTC	CASSYIPREFKTQYF	few	-	TRBJ2-5	TRBV5-4
TGTGCCAGTAGTATTAAGGGGGTTACGCAGTATTTT	CASSIKGVTQYF	-	-	TRBJ2-3	TRBV19
TGCGCCAGCAGCCAAGAAGGGGTGTGGGGCGAGCAGTACTTC	CASSQEGVWGEQYF	-	-	TRBJ2-7	TRBV4-3
TGTGCCTGGGACAGGTTCTCTGGAAACACCATATATTTT	CAWDRFSGNTIYF	-	-	TRBJ1-3	TRBV30
TGTGCCAGCAGACTTGGAAGGACAGACTCCTACAATGAGCAGTTCTTC	CASRLGRTDSYNEQFF	-	-	TRBJ2-1	TRBV7-8
TGTGCCAGCACGGGGGGTGGCACTGAAGCTTTCTTT	CASTGGGTEAFF	-	-	TRBJ1-1	TRBV6-6
TGTGCCAGCTCACCACGGACAGGAGAACTCGGCTACACCTTC	CASSPRTGELGYTF	-	TRBD1	TRBJ1-2	TRBV18
TGCGCCAGTCGGGACAGTCACACTGAAGCTTTCTTT	CASRDSHTEAFF	few	TRBD1	TRBJ1-1	TRBV5-1
TGTGCCAGCAGCTTAGGTGGACAGGTTAATGAAAAACTGTTTTTT	CASSLGGQVNEKLFF	-	TRBD1	TRBJ1-4	TRBV7-9
TGTGCCTGGAGTGGGACTAGCGGACTATACAATGAGCAGTTCTTC	CAWSGTSGLYNEQFF	-	TRBD2	TRBJ2-1	TRBV30
TGTGCCAGCAGGCTACAGGGAGTTTACGGCTACACCTTC	CASRLQGVYGYTF	few	-	TRBJ1-2	TRBV7-2
TGTGCCAGAAGCTTAGAATTACCGGGACAGACTACAACTAATGAAAAACTGTTTTTT	CARSLELPGQTTTNEKLFF	-	-	TRBJ1-4	TRBV7-5
TGCGCCAGCAGAACCGGGACTAGCGGCTACGAGCAGTACTTC	CASRTGTSGYEQYF	few	TRBD2	TRBJ2-7	TRBV5-1
TGCGCCAGCAGCACCCGGGACAGTTCCTACGAGCAGTACTTC	CASSTRDSSYEQYF	-	TRBD1	TRBJ2-7	TRBV5-1
TGTGCCAGCAGTTACGCGGGACTCAACAATGAGCAGTTCTTC	CASSYAGLNNEQFF	-	-	TRBJ2-1	TRBV6-5
TGTGCCAGCAGTTATTTGGCAGGGAGGACAGATACGCAGTATTTT	CASSYLAGRTDTQYF	-	-	TRBJ2-3	TRBV6-5
TGTGCCTGGAGTCATGGAGGGTCGACGGGGACTGAAGCTTTCTTT	CAWSHGGSTGTEAFF	once	-	TRBJ1-1	TRBV30
TGTGCCAGCAGCTCGACAGGGACCTATGGCTACACCTTC	CASSSTGTYGYTF	-	TRBD1	TRBJ1-2	TRBV27
TGTGCCAGCAGATCCGGGACAGGGGGATGGGATGAGCAGTTCTTC	CASRSGTGGWDEQFF	once	TRBD1	TRBJ2-1	TRBV27
TGCGCCAGCAGCTTGGGTGAAAGCGGTGAAAAACTGTTTTTT	CASSLGESGEKLFF	-	-	TRBJ1-4	TRBV5-1
TGCGCCACCGAAGGAGCGGGGGGGCTTGGTGAGCAGTTCTTC	CATEGAGGLGEQFF	few	TRBD2	TRBJ2-1	TRBV4-1
TGTGCCAGAAACAGGGGGCTTTTGAACACCGGGGAGCTGTTTTTT	CARNRGLLNTGELFF	-	TRBD1	TRBJ2-2	TRBV2
TGCAGCGTTAAGCCAGGGTCCACAGATACGCAGTATTTT	CSVKPGSTDTQYF	once	-	TRBJ2-3	TRBV29-1